Only a few counts were recorded for the clone carrying this TCR beta chain. Trimming took 0 bases from V and 6 from J, leaving 18 bases between them. Germline CDR1 is MNHEY and CDR2 is SMNVEV (reference sequence). The CDR3 contains 17 residues. In TCRdb, the RT-PCR reads were re-called with MiXCR into one record per CDR3 protein. This sample has about 680,000 distinct CDR3 sequences, with more than 13% found just once. The chain employs TRBV27 and TRBJ2-1; D might be TRBD1 or TRBD2, each matching 5 bases. This sequence was found in a female donor in good health, serving as a healthy control. Sample: memory CD4+ T cells from blood. In nucleotides, the CDR3 is TGTGCCAGCAGTTTATCCTCCGGCGAGGGGATGGTCAATGAGCAGTTCTTC. Translation: CASSLSSGEGMVNEQFF.